A selection of T cell receptor beta chains follows, all from one sample in a study of blood T cell repertoires in COVID-19. Some clones are missing from TCRdb's copy, which holds only in-frame ones; the method was immunoSEQ multiplex PCR. This sample yields 150,000 to 200,000 clones, of which roughly four fifths are seen a single time; 6% to 8.5% belongs to the top ten. The sequencing sample was made of peripheral blood. The receptors shown here come from a woman between 65 and 79 years old with COVID-19, enrolled during active disease. The CDR3 runs from the conserved cysteine through the conserved F or W. D genes are given only for firm matches. Not every row has a clone size; where given, it reads once, few, many or a size class.

>TRBV3-1/TRBV3-2|.|TRBJ1-2|TRBD1
TGTGCCAGCAGCCCAACGACAGGGGAACTGGGCTACACCTTC
CASSPTTGELGYTF
>TRBV6-4|.|TRBJ2-2|.
TGTGCCAGCAGTGCCATCGCGGGCACCGGGGAGCTGTTTTTT
CASSAIAGTGELFF
>TRBV18|.|TRBJ2-7|.
TGTGCCAGCTCACCACGGCGGGATCCTTCCGAGCAGTACTTC
CASSPRRDPSEQYF
>TRBV27|.|TRBJ2-7|.
TGTGCCAGCAGTCCCACCGGCCGCGGATTCGAGCAGTACTTC
CASSPTGRGFEQYF
>TRBV28|.|TRBJ1-1|TRBD1
TGTGCCACCTCCGGGACAGGGAGGACTGAAGCTTTCTTT
CATSGTGRTEAFF
>TRBV28|.|TRBJ1-1|TRBD1
TGTGCCAGCAGCCGGACAGGGCGATATCCTGAAGCTTTCTTT
CASSRTGRYPEAFF
>TRBV5-1|few|TRBJ2-7|TRBD2
TGCGCCAGCAGCTTGAAATCGGCGGGAGGCTCCTACGAGCAGTACTTC
CASSLKSAGGSYEQYF
>TRBV14|.|TRBJ1-2|.
TGTGCCAGCAGCCAAGATGCGGTTTCCGGCTACACCTTC
CASSQDAVSGYTF
>TRBV3-1/TRBV3-2|.|TRBJ2-6|TRBD1
TGTGCCAGCACACCCCTCTCCATCCCAGGGGGCTCTGGGGCCAACGTCCTGACTTTC
CASTPLSIPGGSGANVLTF
>TRBV19|.|TRBJ1-1|TRBD1
TGTGCCAGTAGTATAGTCCGGACAGGGACGGCTTTCTTT
CASSIVRTGTAFF
>TRBV10-3|few|TRBJ2-7|.
TGTGCCATCATGGGGGACTCCCTCGGGGCCTACGAGCAGTACTTC
CAIMGDSLGAYEQYF
>TRBV3-1/TRBV3-2|once|TRBJ1-2|.
TGTGCCAGCAGCATCCGGACAAGAGATGTTGGCTACACCTTC
CASSIRTRDVGYTF
>TRBV24-1|.|TRBJ1-2|.
TGTGCCACCAGTGCGGACGGCAGGGATGGGGGCTACACCTTC
CATSADGRDGGYTF
>TRBV28|.|TRBJ2-6|TRBD1
TGTGCCAGCAGGGGACAGGGTGTATCTGGGGCCAACGTCCTGACTTTC
CASRGQGVSGANVLTF
>TRBV4-1|.|TRBJ2-2|TRBD2
TGCGCCAGCAGCCCCGGAGCGGGGAGGTCCGGCACCGGGGAGCTGTTTTTT
CASSPGAGRSGTGELFF
>TRBV2|few|TRBJ1-1|.
TGTGCCAGCAGTCCCCGACAGACTGCAGCTTTCTTT
CASSPRQTAAFF
>TRBV7-2|.|TRBJ1-4|.
TGTGCCAGCAGCTTACTTCAGGGAGGGGAAAAACTGTTTTTT
CASSLLQGGEKLFF
>TRBV5-1|.|TRBJ2-5|TRBD2
TGCGCCAGCAGCTTGGTTACTAGCGGACAAGAGACCCAGTACTTC
CASSLVTSGQETQYF
>TRBV2|.|TRBJ2-1|TRBD1
TGTGCCAGCAGTTTTAGCGGGACAGGGGCTTACAATGAGCAGTTCTTC
CASSFSGTGAYNEQFF
>TRBV3-1/TRBV3-2|.|TRBJ2-4|.
TGTGCCAGCAGCCAGTCGAGGTTAAACATTCAGTACTTC
CASSQSRLNIQYF
>TRBV18|.|TRBJ1-1|TRBD1
TGTGCCAGCTCACCACCGGGACAGATGAACACTGAAGCTTTCTTT
CASSPPGQMNTEAFF
>TRBV19|once|TRBJ1-5|.
TGTGCCAGTAGTAATGACGGGATATCCGGCAATCAGCCCCAGCATTTT
CASSNDGISGNQPQHF
>TRBV18|.|TRBJ2-1|TRBD2
TGTGCCAGCTCACCACCTAGCGGGAACAATGAGCAGTTCTTC
CASSPPSGNNEQFF
>TRBV4-3|.|TRBJ1-4|TRBD1
TGCGCCAGCAGCCAAGGGGATCAGGGGGGTGAAAAACTGTTTTTT
CASSQGDQGGEKLFF
>TRBV2|.|TRBJ2-2|.
TGTGCCAGCAGTGAAGCGCAGAAAACCGGGGAGCTGTTTTTT
CASSEAQKTGELFF
>TRBV2|.|TRBJ2-6|.
TGTGCCAGCACGATGGACAGCTCAAACGTCCTGACTTTC
CASTMDSSNVLTF
>TRBV28|.|TRBJ1-4|.
TGTGCCAGCAGTTTATCGAGACAAACCCTGTTTTTT
CASSLSRQTLFF
>TRBV6-5|.|TRBJ1-3|TRBD1
TGTGCCAGCAGTTCCCAGACAGGGAAGGGCACCATATATTTT
CASSSQTGKGTIYF
>TRBV6-4|.|TRBJ2-7|.
TGTGCCAGCAGTGTTGAGGGGGAGGGCCCCTACGAGCAGTACTTC
CASSVEGEGPYEQYF
>TRBV29-1|.|TRBJ2-6|TRBD1
TGCAGCGTACAGGGGGCCAGCTCTGGGGCCAACGTCCTGACTTTC
CSVQGASSGANVLTF
>TRBV6-5|once|TRBJ2-2|.
TGTGCCAGCAGGGACAGCAAGTCCACCGGGGAGCTGTTTTTT
CASRDSKSTGELFF
>TRBV11-2|.|TRBJ2-5|TRBD1
TGTGCCAGCAGCTCGGGACAGGGAAGAGTCCAAGAGACCCAGTACTTC
CASSSGQGRVQETQYF
>TRBV19|.|TRBJ1-1|TRBD1
TGTGCCAGTAGTTTACGGGACAGAAGGACTGAAGCTTTCTTT
CASSLRDRRTEAFF
>TRBV7-3|once|TRBJ1-1|.
TGTGCCAGCAGCCCCAACCGAGGATCAGAAGCTTTCTTT
CASSPNRGSEAFF
>TRBV7-3|.|TRBJ2-3|.
TGTGCCAGCAGCCGGTCGGGCGGGGTGAGCACAGATACGCAGTATTTT
CASSRSGGVSTDTQYF
>TRBV24-1|.|TRBJ1-1|.
TGTGCCACCAGTGACGGTCAGGGGTATAACAGTGAAGCTTTCTTT
CATSDGQGYNSEAFF